These 24 T cell receptor beta chains were all obtained from the same sample, sequenced in a study of blood T cell repertoires in COVID-19 (TCRdb year 2020). The library came from the immunoSEQ multiplex PCR assay. Drawn from immuneACCESS, this table holds only the in-frame rearrangements with V and J called that TCRdb kept. Clones are partly lost; checked studies trace under half to an unresolved V gene and leave the rest unexplained. Recorded for this sample are about 480,000 clones; approximately 88% of them occurred a single time. Over 1.5% of the sample is held by the ten biggest clonotypes. Sequenced material: PBMCs or T cells enriched from blood (not recorded which). These receptors all stem from a woman aged 40 to 50 who had recovered from COVID-19.

The rearrangement joins TRBV27 to TRBJ1-2; 10 nucleotides match TRBD1. The CDR3 runs 18 residues. CDR1 MNHEY and CDR2 SMNVEV come from the germline V gene (reference sequence). With 4 bases clipped from V and 2 bases from J, the junction kept 13 bases outside the gene matches. The CDR3 is CASSSDRGITGSNYGYTF. CDR3 nucleotide sequence: TGTGCCAGCAGTTCGGACAGGGGGATTACAGGGTCAAACTATGGCTACACCTTC.

The genes are TRBV19 and TRBJ1-6; D uncertain. V was clipped by 4 bases and J by 15 bases, with 22 bases between them. The germline gives CDR1 LNHDA, CDR2 SQIVND (reference sequence). This CDR3 is built from 15 residues. The DNA for the CDR3 is TGTGCCAGTAGTACGGGAGTGGGTACGCTGATCCACCTCCACTTT. This gives the protein CASSTGVGTLIHLHF.

This clone was picked up one time. Within the sample, other DNA sequences also encode this same CDR3. The chain links TRBV6-5 to TRBJ2-1; no firm D call. The V gene lost 0 bases and the J gene lost 0 bases, with 3 bases spanning the gap. Germline V CDR1 and CDR2: MNHEY, SVGAGI. The CDR3 sequence is 14 residues long. The CDR3 region has the DNA TGTGCCAGCAGTTACTCGAGCTCCTACAATGAGCAGTTCTTC. This encodes CASSYSSSYNEQFF.

J is TRBJ2-7 and V is TRBV9, with 8 bases lining up with TRBD1. The CDR3 loop spans 15 amino acids. The J segment lost 5 bases and the V segment lost 1 base, leaving 8 bases of the junction unmatched. Germline assignment: CDR1 SGDLS and CDR2 YYNGEE. The CDR3 here is CASSVWAGGFDEQYF. In DNA form, the CDR3 reads TGTGCCAGCAGCGTATGGGCAGGGGGCTTCGACGAGCAGTACTTC.

This sequence joins TRBV5-1 and TRBJ2-3; 11 bases fit TRBD2. This CDR3 has 17 amino acids. The trim removed 0 bases at V and 4 bases at J, leaving 7 bases unmatched. Germline CDR1 reads SGHRS; CDR2 reads YFSETQ. The CDR3 spells CASSLVNSGRAADTQYF. DNA for the CDR3: TGCGCCAGCAGCTTGGTCAATAGCGGGAGGGCGGCAGATACGCAGTATTTT.

This clone has more than one count but fewer than ten. The chain is built from TRBV10-1 and TRBJ1-1, with a tentative D call TRBD1 (6 bases). CDR1 and CDR2 (germline): WNHNN, SYGVQD (reference sequence). Trimming shortened V by 5 bases and J by 1 base, and 14 bases separated the two germline ends. The CDR3 sequence is 15 residues long. CDR3 coding DNA: TGCGCCAGCAGTCATACCGGGACAAAGAACACTGAAGCTTTCTTT. This sequence encodes CASSHTGTKNTEAFF.

The CDR3 is CASSPYRGQVTTEAFF. The CDR3 DNA reads TGTGCCAGCAGCCCGTACCGGGGACAGGTGACGACTGAAGCTTTCTTT. This chain uses TRBV14 with TRBJ1-1; 8 nucleotides align to TRBD1. J lost 5 bases, V lost 4 bases, and 12 bases had no gene match. The CDR3 runs to 16 residues. The V gene's germline CDR1 is SGHDN and CDR2 FVKESK.

This sequence joins TRBV19 and TRBJ2-3, with a tentative D call TRBD2 (5 bases). CDR1 is LNHDA, CDR2 SQIVND, per germline (reference sequence). Trimming pared 6 bases from V and 2 bases from J, leaving 15 bases between. This CDR3 has 15 amino acids. The CDR3 region is CASRSPGSPTDTQYF. Here the CDR3 DNA reads TGTGCCAGTAGGTCCCCGGGGTCCCCCACAGATACGCAGTATTTT.

This chain uses TRBV12-2 with TRBJ1-1. TRBV12-2 has pseudogene status. This CDR3 contains 12 residues. The CDR3 sequence is CASRLSDTEAFF. The CDR3 DNA follows: TGTGCAAGTCGACTTTCGGACACTGAAGCTTTCTTT.

This clone was counted once. The V gene is TRBV5-6, the J gene TRBJ1-1; TRBD1 aligns across 7 bases. Germline V gives CDR1 SGHDT, CDR2 YYEEEE. The CDR3 extends over 15 amino acids. V was clipped by 0 bases and J by 1 base; unmatched bases: 3. This CDR3 reads CASSLAGTANTEAFF. The CDR3 region has the DNA TGTGCCAGCAGCTTGGCCGGGACAGCGAACACTGAAGCTTTCTTT.

This chain joins TRBV11-2 and TRBJ2-1; D might be TRBD2 (6 bases). Trimming removed 3 bases from V and 0 bases from J, with 12 bases in between. The CDR3 is 16 residues long. Per germline, CDR1 SGHAT and CDR2 FQNNGV. The CDR3 region has the DNA TGTGCCAGCAGCTTTGGCCTCGGGAGCTCCTACAATGAGCAGTTCTTC. Amino acid sequence: CASSFGLGSSYNEQFF. The variable domain in full, completed from reference TRBV11-2 and TRBJ2-1, reads EAGVAQSPRYKIIEKRQSVAFWCNPISGHATLYWYQQILGQGPKLLIQFQNNGVVDDSQLPKDRFSAERLKGVDSTLKIQPAKLEDSAVYLCASSFGLGSSYNEQFFGPGTRLTVL.

The chain employs TRBV30 and TRBJ2-2; 7 bases are shared with TRBD2. Germline CDR1 and CDR2: GTSNPN and SVGIG (reference sequence). V was clipped by 3 bases and J by 5 bases; unmatched bases: 6. The CDR3 covers 14 residues. CDR3 loop: CAWRGGAGTGELFF. Written as DNA, the CDR3 is TGTGCCTGGAGGGGAGGGGCCGGGACCGGGGAGCTGTTTTTT. Drawing the rest from reference TRBV30 and TRBJ2-2, the complete variable domain is SQTIHQWPATLVQPVGSPLSLECTVEGTSNPNLYWYRQAAGRGLQLLFYSVGIGQISSEVPQNLSASRPQDRQFILSSKKLLLSDSGFYLCAWRGGAGTGELFFGEGSRLTVL.

In this sample, this clone turned up once. The chain has TRBV11-3 and TRBJ2-7; D might be TRBD2 (6 bases). V lost 0 bases and J 4 bases, leaving 13 bases between the germline ends. Germline V lookup: CDR1 SGHNT, CDR2 YENEEA. The CDR3 contains 15 residues. The CDR3 coding sequence is TGTGCCAGCAGCTTAGATACGACTAGTTCATACGAGCAGTACTTC. It yields the protein CASSLDTTSSYEQYF.

This clone appeared a few times. This chain joins TRBV7-2 and TRBJ2-3, with 13 bases aligning to TRBD2. With 5 bases clipped from V and 6 bases from J, the junction kept 8 bases outside the gene matches. The V gene's germline CDR1 is SGHTA and CDR2 FQGNSA. The CDR3 is 16 residues long. The CDR3 sequence: CASSHGLAGVSDTQYF. The CDR3 nucleotides read TGTGCCAGCAGCCACGGACTAGCGGGAGTGAGTGATACGCAGTATTTT.

The V call is TRBV5-1, the J call TRBJ2-1; a weak D match, TRBD2 (6 bases). The CDR3 totals 14 residues. The ends were cut back, 1 base at V and 2 bases at J, with 7 bases in the middle. CDR1 and CDR2 (germline): SGHRS, YFSETQ. This CDR3 is CASSLWEAYNEQFF. The DNA of the CDR3 is TGCGCCAGCAGCTTGTGGGAGGCCTACAATGAGCAGTTCTTC.

The chain links TRBV5-1 to TRBJ1-5, with D maybe TRBD1 (6 bases). Trimming stripped 2 bases from V and 4 bases from J, with 13 bases between. The CDR3 consists of 15 residues. Per germline, CDR1 SGHRS and CDR2 YFSETQ. The CDR3 DNA is TGCGCCAGCAGCTTAGGGACAAACCTTAATCAGCCCCAGCATTTT. This gives the protein CASSLGTNLNQPQHF.

V gene TRBV30 combines with J gene TRBJ2-5; the match to TRBD2 covers 7 bases. Germline lookup yields CDR1 GTSNPN and CDR2 SVGIG (reference sequence). V dropped 6 bases and J dropped 3; count of bases not matched to a gene: 7. The CDR3 extends over 13 amino acids. CDR3 protein: CACVSGREETQYF. The CDR3 DNA reads TGTGCCTGTGTTTCGGGGAGGGAAGAGACCCAGTACTTC. The full variable domain, in which reference TRBV30 and TRBJ2-5 provide the parts outside the CDR3, is SQTIHQWPATLVQPVGSPLSLECTVEGTSNPNLYWYRQAAGRGLQLLFYSVGIGQISSEVPQNLSASRPQDRQFILSSKKLLLSDSGFYLCACVSGREETQYFGPGTRLLVL.

The chain has TRBV29-1 and TRBJ1-1; TRBD1 matches at 8 bases. Trimming took 7 bases from V and 5 from J; bases not matched to a gene: 9. Germline values: CDR1 SQVTM, CDR2 ANQGSEA. The CDR3 consists of 13 residues. CDR3 residues: CSAYRGGSTEAFF. CDR3 DNA: TGCAGCGCCTACAGGGGGGGATCGACTGAAGCTTTCTTT.

The CDR3 loop reads CASSEPVAGAVTGELFF. The CDR3 DNA sequence: TGCGCCAGCAGCGAGCCCGTAGCGGGAGCCGTCACCGGGGAGCTGTTTTTT. The chain carries TRBV5-1 and TRBJ2-2; 9 bases are shared with TRBD2. The germline V gene encodes CDR1 SGHRS and CDR2 YFSETQ. This CDR3 has 17 residues. V lost 4 bases, J lost 4 bases, and 11 bases stayed unmatched.

This chain joins TRBV12-3 or TRBV12-4 and TRBJ1-5; tentatively, D is TRBD1 (5 bases). The CDR3 is 11 amino acids. V lost 5 bases and J 9 bases, leaving 8 bases between the germline ends. The CDR3 region is CASSVRGPQHF. CDR3 sequence (DNA): TGTGCCAGCAGTGTAAGGGGGCCCCAGCATTTT.

CDR3 amino acids: CASSPGTAYNEQFF. CDR3 sequence (DNA): TGTGCCAGCAGCCCCGGGACAGCGTACAATGAGCAGTTCTTC. The rearrangement uses TRBV7-7 and TRBJ2-1; 7 nucleotides line up with TRBD1. The length of the CDR3 is 14 residues. Germline V gene data show CDR1 as SSHAT and CDR2 as FNYEAQ (reference sequence). V shed 5 bases and J 4 bases; nucleotides not matched to a gene: 5.

The chain joins TRBV7-6 to TRBJ2-6; 7 bases line up with TRBD1. Germline values: CDR1 SGHVS, CDR2 FNYEAQ. The V and J ends lost 5 bases and 0 bases, in that order; junction bases with no gene match: 10. The CDR3 contains 18 residues. CDR3: CASSRQGIISSGANVLTF. The CDR3 DNA follows: TGTGCCAGCAGCAGACAGGGAATAATAAGCTCTGGGGCCAACGTCCTGACTTTC.

The chain links TRBV10-1 to TRBJ2-5; the D gene is possibly TRBD1 (6 bases). The CDR3 spans 14 residues. Trimming pared 9 bases from V and 2 bases from J, leaving 16 bases between. Germline CDR1 is WNHNN and CDR2 is SYGVQD (reference sequence). Here the CDR3 DNA reads TGCGCCAGTCGTCGGGACATCTTACAAGAGACCCAGTACTTC. Amino acid sequence: CASRRDILQETQYF.

J is TRBJ2-7 and V is TRBV20-1; TRBD2 matches 13 bases. This CDR3 is 15 amino acids long. V lost 3 bases and J lost 5; bases outside the gene matches: 7. Germline CDR1 is DFQATT and CDR2 is SNEGSKA (reference sequence). CDR3 sequence: CSASKRLAGGNEQYF. CDR3 DNA sequence: TGCAGTGCTAGTAAGCGACTAGCGGGAGGCAACGAGCAGTACTTC.